The clone carrying this TCR beta chain was counted only a few times. These data are taken from a study of blood T cell repertoires in COVID-19. The overall study: Spain, Italy and the United States supplied samples that represented acute and convalescent COVID-19. T cells, B-cell-depleted T cells, or PBMCs supplied cDNA or gDNA.

In the original processing: Counts of nucleated cells, estimated from reference gene primer amplification, were obtained. Assay used: immunoSEQ multiplex PCR; TCRdb lists only in-frame clones, some missing. That table supplies the V and J calls and clone size; D and trimming were determined from the DNA. The sample records 170,000 or so clones, nearly 80% being singletons. V lost 5 bases, J lost 3 bases, and 4 bases lay in between. The V gene's germline CDR1 is SGHTA and CDR2 FQGNSA. This CDR3 has 11 amino acids. The source of this sequence is a woman aged 70-85 years with acute or convalescent COVID-19. The sample consisted of peripheral blood. This sequence joins TRBV7-2 and TRBJ1-1; the D is unclear. CDR3 sequence (DNA): TGTGCCAGCAGCCCTCACACTGAAGCTTTCTTT. This encodes CASSPHTEAFF. Together with reference TRBV7-2 and TRBJ1-1, the CDR3 gives the full variable domain: GAGVSQSPSNKVTEKGKDVELRCDPISGHTALYWYRQSLGQGLEFLIYFQGNSAPDKSGLPSDRFSAERTGGSVSTLTIQRTQQEDSAVYLCASSPHTEAFFGQGTRLTVV.